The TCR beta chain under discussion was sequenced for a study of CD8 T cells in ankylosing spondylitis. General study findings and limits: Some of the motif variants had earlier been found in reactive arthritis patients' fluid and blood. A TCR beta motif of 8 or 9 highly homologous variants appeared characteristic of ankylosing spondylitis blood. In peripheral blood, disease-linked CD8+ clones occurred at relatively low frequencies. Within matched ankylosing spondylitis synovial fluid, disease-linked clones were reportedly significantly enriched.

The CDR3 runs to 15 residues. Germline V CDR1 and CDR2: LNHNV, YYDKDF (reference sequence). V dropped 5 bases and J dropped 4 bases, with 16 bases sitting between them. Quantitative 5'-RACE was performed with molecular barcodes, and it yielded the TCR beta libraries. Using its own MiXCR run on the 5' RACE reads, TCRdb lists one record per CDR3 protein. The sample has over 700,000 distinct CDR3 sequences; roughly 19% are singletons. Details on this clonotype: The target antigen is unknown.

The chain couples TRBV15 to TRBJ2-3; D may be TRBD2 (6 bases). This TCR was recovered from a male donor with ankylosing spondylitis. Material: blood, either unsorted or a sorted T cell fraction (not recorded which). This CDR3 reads CATSWRDSDSDTQYF. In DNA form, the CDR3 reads TGTGCCACCAGCTGGAGGGACTCAGACTCAGATACGCAGTATTTT.